One T cell receptor beta chain is described in this entry. No antigen is known for it. The sample originates from a study of shared clonotypes between healthy human individuals. With V trimmed by 7 bases and J by 2 bases, 8 bases remained unmatched. There are 14 residues in the CDR3. The germline CDR1 and CDR2 sequences are SQVTM and ANQGSEA. Template for every sorted-subset replicate PCR totaled about 200 ng DNA, 25,000 to 30,000 T cell genomes. The table came from immunoSEQ multiplex PCR; TCRdb's copy has only in-frame clones and leaves some out. The sample shows millions of clones, 85% to 95% of them seen only once. Study-wide results and limits: Across subsets, estimated richness was generally greater for naive than for memory populations. It was observed that around 5% of naive CD4 clonotypes were shared across a handful of donors.

The chain has TRBV29-1 and TRBJ2-3, with 8 bases lining up with TRBD1. The sequencing input was naive CD4+ T cells from PBMCs. Subset in this sample: CD45RA+ positively selected. The TCR was taken from a man younger than 35 in good health. Some clones in this sample may be carry-over from other donors' samples. In DNA, the CDR3 is TGCAGCGGACTGCAGGGGGCCATCACAGATACGCAGTATTTT. The encoded protein is CSGLQGAITDTQYF.